This T cell receptor beta chain is from a study of response to subunit inactivated influenza vaccine. This clonotype has more than one count but fewer than ten. Per the germline V gene, CDR1 is MNHEY and CDR2 is SMNVEV (reference sequence). V was clipped by 0 bases and J by 7 bases, with 16 bases between them. The CDR3 length is 15 residues. Each CDR3 protein is one row after TCRdb ran MiXCR on the RT-PCR reads. In the table there are 650,000 to 800,000 distinct CDR3 sequences, around 14% of which are singletons. The gene calls are TRBV27 and TRBJ2-7; weak D call: TRBD2 (7 bases). This sequence was found in a man aged 45-65 years who received an inactivated influenza vaccine. The sample here was PBMCs from blood, taken 14 to 15 days before vaccination. CDR3 DNA sequence: TGTGCCAGCAGTTTATCGCTGAGGGGGGGGTATGAGCAGTACTTC. This codes for CASSLSLRGGYEQYF.